This T cell receptor beta chain was found in a study of blood T cell repertoires in COVID-19. This table comes from immunoSEQ multiplex PCR, and its TCRdb copy is limited to in-frame clones, with some not included. Among around 120,000 clones, around 80% were seen once, and the ten largest hold 1.9%. The sample taken for sequencing was peripheral blood. This clonotype originated in a man aged 70-80 years with acute or convalescent COVID-19.

CDR3 nucleotide sequence: TGTGCCAGCGCCGGGGGAAGGAGCGGTGGCTACACCTTC. It specifies CASAGGRSGGYTF. V gene TRBV27 combines with J gene TRBJ1-2; a possible D gene is TRBD1 (5 bases). This CDR3 is 13 amino acids long. V dropped 8 bases and J dropped 7 bases, with 17 bases sitting between them. Germline V gene data show CDR1 as MNHEY and CDR2 as SMNVEV (reference sequence).